These 6 T cell receptor beta chains share one sample of origin, sequenced in a study of Ad26.COV2.S vaccination and SARS-CoV-2 variants. Sequencing used immunoSEQ multiplex PCR; TCRdb keeps in-frame clones, though not all of them. The table lists 200,000 to 300,000 clones, roughly 88% of them singletons, with 9.5% to 12% in the top ten. Treatment meaning: approximately 18 received Ad26.COV2.S at low or high dose, single or two shots; several received placebo; per-sample allocation not given. Following the first vaccine or placebo injection, samples were taken on day 63. Here the sequenced sample was peripheral blood, taken in a trial of Ad26.COV2.S vaccine versus placebo. Receptors originate from a person between 18 and 65 years old who received the Ad26.COV2.S COVID-19 vaccine or a placebo.

V and J are TRBV29-1 and TRBJ2-1; no definite D call. This CDR3 spans 15 amino acids. Trimming removed 1 base at V and 0 bases at J, with 10 bases between. Germline lookup yields CDR1 SQVTM and CDR2 ANQGSEA. CDR3 DNA sequence: TGCAGCGTTGAAGGCGACTCCGACTCCTACAATGAGCAGTTCTTC. Its protein is CSVEGDSDSYNEQFF.

The V gene is TRBV4-1, the J gene TRBJ2-7; D not resolved. V was trimmed by 3 bases and J by 1 base, leaving 1 base between them. The CDR3 is made up of 11 amino acids. The germline CDR1 and CDR2 sequences are MGHRA and YSYEKL. CDR3 loop: CASSQSYEQYF. Written as DNA, the CDR3 is TGCGCCAGCAGCCAGTCCTACGAGCAGTACTTC.

This chain connects TRBV9 to TRBJ1-2, with TRBD1 matching 7 bases. Unmatched junction bases numbered 15, after V lost 0 bases and J lost 7 bases. Germline assignment: CDR1 SGDLS and CDR2 YYNGEE. The CDR3 has 17 residues. CDR3 protein: CASSVGAGGGGPSGYTF. The CDR3 bases are TGTGCCAGCAGCGTAGGGGCTGGAGGGGGCGGCCCAAGTGGCTACACCTTC.

The chain carries TRBV28 and TRBJ2-7; 8 bases agree with TRBD1. CDR1 is MDHEN, CDR2 SYDVKM, per germline. The junction had 5 bases not matched to a gene; V was cut back by 4 bases and J by 0 bases. This CDR3 comprises 15 residues. CDR3 loop: CASSWTGRSSYEQYF. In DNA form, the CDR3 reads TGTGCCAGCAGTTGGACAGGGAGGAGCTCCTACGAGCAGTACTTC.

This clone was counted once. The same CDR3 arises from other DNA sequences in this sample as well. This sequence joins TRBV7-9 and TRBJ1-1, with a possible D match to TRBD1 (5 bases). The V and J ends lost 1 base and 3 bases respectively, with 6 bases between them. Germline V lookup: CDR1 SEHNR, CDR2 FQNEAQ (reference sequence). This CDR3 is 13 amino acids long. This chain's CDR3 is CASSLVGDTEAFF. CDR3 DNA sequence: TGTGCCAGCAGCTTAGTAGGGGACACTGAAGCTTTCTTT.

This chain joins TRBV30 and TRBJ1-1; D might be TRBD1 (6 bases). CDR3 length equals 12 residues. Germline-derived CDR1 and CDR2 are GTSNPN and SVGIG (reference sequence). Trimming took off 8 bases at V and 1 base at J, with 11 bases between the two ends. The CDR3 coding sequence is TGTGCCCAGGGGCAGGGGAACACTGAAGCTTTCTTT. Translation: CAQGQGNTEAFF.